A single sample is the source of the 10 T cell receptor beta chains below, sequenced in a study of T cell repertoires in cytomegalovirus infection. A single record per CDR3 protein comes from TCRdb applying MiXCR to the reads. The table includes 500,000 to 600,000 distinct CDR3 sequences, approximately 16% detected once. The specimen sequenced was CD8+ T cells from PBMCs. These receptors were obtained from a human donor in good health (CMV status not recorded). Some clones in this sample may be carry-over from other donors' samples.

V and J are TRBV4-1 and TRBJ1-3; 7 positions agree with TRBD1. Germline lookup yields CDR1 MGHRA and CDR2 YSYEKL. The CDR3 contains 17 residues. With V trimmed by 1 base and J by 0 bases, 6 bases remained unmatched. The CDR3 loop is CASSQGDSGNSGNTIYF. CDR3 sequence (DNA): TGCGCCAGCAGCCAAGGGGACAGTGGTAACTCTGGAAACACCATATATTTT.

This clonotype was found many times. The chain couples TRBV7-9 to TRBJ1-6; maybe TRBD1 (5 bases). The CDR3 has 17 residues. Trimming left V 5 bases short and J 2 bases short, with 16 bases between. CDR1 is SEHNR and CDR2 is FQNEAQ in the germline V gene (reference sequence). Here the CDR3 DNA reads TGTGCCAGCAGCCACGGGGACCGACGCACCTATAATTCACCCCTCCACTTT. Translation: CASSHGDRRTYNSPLHF.

This clonotype showed up many times. The gene calls are TRBV12-5 and TRBJ2-1; TRBD1 matches at 8 bases. The CDR3 spans 12 residues. V was clipped by 5 bases and J by 8 bases; unmatched bases: 2. Germline V gives CDR1 LGHNT, CDR2 FRNRAP. This CDR3 is CASGQGADEQFF. The CDR3 nucleotides read TGTGCTAGTGGTCAGGGGGCTGATGAGCAGTTCTTC.

This clonotype showed up just a few times. The rearrangement joins TRBV2 to TRBJ2-7, with no clear D. The CDR3 covers 13 residues. From germline, CDR1 is SNHLY and CDR2 FYNNEI. Between the trimmed V and J ends, which lost 1 base and 4 bases, there was a span of 8 bases. This CDR3 reads CASSEETDYEQYF. DNA of the CDR3: TGTGCCAGCAGTGAAGAGACGGATTACGAGCAGTACTTC.

This clonotype was observed a few times. The V and J genes are TRBV27 and TRBJ1-2; TRBD1 aligns across 7 bases. The germline V gene has CDR1 MNHEY and CDR2 SMNVEV (reference sequence). CDR3 length: 17 residues. J gave up 4 bases and V 0 bases, and 11 bases lay outside the gene matches. The CDR3 DNA sequence: TGTGCCAGCAGTTTATCCTTTGACAGGGCCGGTGTCTATGGCTACACCTTC. The encoded protein is CASSLSFDRAGVYGYTF.

CDR3 DNA: TGCAGCGTTGTCTTAACCGAGACAGGGGCAGCAGGAAACACCATATATTTT. Protein product: CSVVLTETGAAGNTIYF. The chain is built from TRBV29-1 and TRBJ1-3; 8 bases are a match to TRBD1. V lost 4 bases and J lost 4; bases outside the gene matches: 15. This CDR3 has 17 amino acids. Germline loops: CDR1 SQVTM, CDR2 ANQGSEA. Filled out from reference TRBV29-1 and TRBJ1-3, the complete variable domain reads SAVISQKPSRDICQRGTSLTIQCQVDSQVTMMFWYRQQPGQSLTLIATANQGSEATYESGFVIDKFPISRPNLTFSTLTVSNMSPEDSSIYLCSVVLTETGAAGNTIYFGEGSWLTVV.

This clonotype was found many times. The chain employs TRBV6-1 and TRBJ1-5; D is unclear. The CDR3 totals 15 residues. Germline V gene data show CDR1 as MNHNS and CDR2 as SASEGT. Trimming cost V 4 bases and J 1 base, with 11 bases left between them. CDR3 loop: CASSAIDGSNQPQHF. DNA for the CDR3: TGTGCCAGCAGTGCCATTGATGGGAGCAATCAGCCCCAGCATTTT.

This clonotype was observed at least ten times. The chain is built from TRBV7-2 and TRBJ1-3, with a weak D call TRBD1 (5 bases). V was shortened by 1 base and J by 0 bases, with 7 bases between the two germline ends. Looked up from germline, CDR1 is SGHTA and CDR2 is FQGNSA. This CDR3 region has 15 residues. The CDR3 region is CASSLDRSSGNTIYF. CDR3 sequence (DNA): TGTGCCAGCAGCTTAGACAGGAGCTCTGGAAACACCATATATTTT.

This clonotype appeared a few times. The chain couples TRBV19 to TRBJ1-2; D not resolved. The CDR3 consists of 12 residues. Germline CDR1 reads LNHDA; CDR2 reads SQIVND (reference sequence). V shed 3 bases and J shed 8 bases, with 10 bases lying between them. The CDR3 DNA follows: TGTGCCAGTAGTATTCTAGGAGACGGCTACACCTTC. Its translation: CASSILGDGYTF.

The table lists this clonotype with a few counts. V and J are TRBV27 and TRBJ2-5; D remains unclear. This CDR3 has 14 residues. V dropped 3 bases and J dropped 0 bases, with 8 bases sitting between them. Per germline, CDR1 MNHEY and CDR2 SMNVEV (reference sequence). The CDR3 reads CASSLASYQETQYF. In nucleotides, the CDR3 is TGTGCCAGCAGTTTGGCCAGCTACCAAGAGACCCAGTACTTC.